The rows below give T cell receptor beta chains drawn from one sample of a study of blood T cell repertoires in COVID-19. Sequencing was performed with immunoSEQ multiplex PCR; in TCRdb, only in-frame clones are kept and a portion is missing. Of 90,000 to 120,000 clones in the sample, around 82% are singletons; the top ten hold 4% to 5.5%. The specimen sequenced was peripheral blood. Every receptor here comes from a human donor in a cohort sampled during active COVID-19. Both conserved end residues are part of each CDR3. A D gene is named only where the DNA matches it firmly. Only part of the rows carry a size: once, few, many, or a class if the clone is expanded.

D gene	J gene	clone size	V gene	CDR3 DNA	CDR3 protein
TRBD2	TRBJ2-5	-	TRBV4-3	TGCGCCAGCAGCCAAGATATAGCGGGAAGGGAGACCCAGTACTTC	CASSQDIAGRETQYF
TRBD1	TRBJ1-2	-	TRBV6-2/TRBV6-3	TGTGCCAGCCGCCCAGGGGGCGAGAGCTATGGCTACACCTTC	CASRPGGESYGYTF
TRBD2	TRBJ2-7	-	TRBV4-3	TGCGCCAGCAGCCAAAGAACGGGACTAGCGGGAGGTGGGGTTACCTACGAGCAGTACTTC	CASSQRTGLAGGGVTYEQYF
-	TRBJ1-3	-	TRBV29-1	TGCAGCGGCAGGGAAAGCTCTGGAAACACCATATATTTT	CSGRESSGNTIYF
-	TRBJ2-3	-	TRBV4-3	TGCGCCAGCAGCCAAGATCGGGCGGGATTGGTCGCAGATACGCAGTATTTT	CASSQDRAGLVADTQYF
-	TRBJ2-1	-	TRBV29-1	TGCAGCGTGCGCACCGGGACATCCCGAGATGAGCAGTTCTTC	CSVRTGTSRDEQFF
-	TRBJ2-3	once	TRBV28	TGTGCCAGCAGGGGAGTAGGGGATACGCAGTATTTT	CASRGVGDTQYF
-	TRBJ1-3	-	TRBV6-5	TGTGCCAGCATGACAGGAAACACCATATATTTT	CASMTGNTIYF
TRBD2	TRBJ2-1	-	TRBV6-2/TRBV6-3	TGTGCCAGCAGTGGGGCGGGAGCCTACAATGAGCAGTTCTTC	CASSGAGAYNEQFF
-	TRBJ2-1	-	TRBV2	TGTGCCAGCAGGTACCAGAATGAGCAGTTCTTC	CASRYQNEQFF
TRBD2	TRBJ2-1	once	TRBV23-1	TGCGCCAGCGCCCCGGCGAGCGGGAGGGCCTCCTACAATGAGCAGTTCTTC	CASAPASGRASYNEQFF
-	TRBJ1-3	-	TRBV7-3	TGTGCCAGCAGCTTAGGTGGCAGCTCTGGAAACACCATATATTTT	CASSLGGSSGNTIYF
TRBD1	TRBJ1-4	-	TRBV6-5	TGTGCCAGCAGACCTTGGGGACAGGGAAGTCGGCTGTTTTTT	CASRPWGQGSRLFF
TRBD1	TRBJ2-7	-	TRBV6-5	TGTGCCAGCAGCGGACAGGGGGCTAGGGAGCAGTACTTC	CASSGQGAREQYF
-	TRBJ2-2	-	TRBV7-3	TGTGCCAGCAGCCGACAGGTTAACACCGGGGAGCTGTTTTTT	CASSRQVNTGELFF
TRBD1	TRBJ1-1	once	TRBV2	TGTGCCAGCAGTTTCACCGGGACAGGGGACACTGAAGCTTTCTTT	CASSFTGTGDTEAFF
TRBD1	TRBJ2-1	-	TRBV24-1	TGTGCCACCAGTGACCCCGGACAGGGTCAGTTCTTC	CATSDPGQGQFF
-	TRBJ2-1	-	TRBV5-4	TGTGCCAGCAGCTTACTAGATACCTACAATGAGCAGTTCTTC	CASSLLDTYNEQFF
TRBD2	TRBJ2-7	-	TRBV4-1	TGCGCCAGCAGCCAAGGGGCGGGGGCCTACGAGCAGTACTTC	CASSQGAGAYEQYF
TRBD1	TRBJ2-2	-	TRBV28	TGTGCCAGCAGTTTCCCACCAGGGACAGGGAATACCGGGGAGCTGTTTTTT	CASSFPPGTGNTGELFF
TRBD2	TRBJ2-7	-	TRBV28	TGTGCCAGCAGTCCCTTTCTGGGCGGGAGTAGTTACGAGCAGTACTTC	CASSPFLGGSSYEQYF
TRBD1	TRBJ2-1	once	TRBV7-2	TGTGCCAGCAGCTCCCAACAGACAGGGGGCGTGAACAATGAGCAGTTCTTC	CASSSQQTGGVNNEQFF
TRBD1	TRBJ2-3	once	TRBV7-8	TGTGCCAGCAGCCCCGGACAGGGATCAGATACGCAGTATTTT	CASSPGQGSDTQYF
-	TRBJ2-1	-	TRBV28	TGTGCCAGCAGTCGTACAGGGGCGCAGGGAGGTGAGCAGTTCTTC	CASSRTGAQGGEQFF
-	TRBJ2-7	-	TRBV30	TGTGCCTGGAGTGAAAGTACGGGTGGGCAGTACTTC	CAWSESTGGQYF
-	TRBJ2-1	-	TRBV3-1/TRBV3-2	TGTGCCAGCAGCCAAGGGATTGCGGGTTACAATGAGCAGTTCTTC	CASSQGIAGYNEQFF
-	TRBJ2-1	once	TRBV7-9	TGTGCCAGCAGCTTAGCTGTTAGCGCCGACAATGAGCAGTTCTTC	CASSLAVSADNEQFF
TRBD2	TRBJ2-3	-	TRBV18	TGTGCCAGCTCACCCTTAAAGACTAGCGGGAGCACAGATACGCAGTATTTT	CASSPLKTSGSTDTQYF
TRBD1	TRBJ2-7	-	TRBV5-4	TGTGCCAGCAGCAAACCGGGACAGCCGTACGAGCAGTACTTC	CASSKPGQPYEQYF
TRBD2	TRBJ2-1	-	TRBV28	TGTGCCAGCGGAAGCGGGAGTCTGGGATTGCGGCAGTTCTTC	CASGSGSLGLRQFF
-	TRBJ1-2	-	TRBV30	TGTGCCTGGAGTGTACGGGGGGGTTTTGACTATGGCTACACCTTC	CAWSVRGGFDYGYTF
-	TRBJ2-1	-	TRBV3-1/TRBV3-2	TGTGCCAGCAGCCAGGAGCGTCAGGAGCAGTTCTTC	CASSQERQEQFF
-	TRBJ2-7	-	TRBV4-1	TGCGCCAGCAGCCAGCCTTGGCTGGAGGGCACCGAGCAGTACTTC	CASSQPWLEGTEQYF
TRBD2	TRBJ2-1	-	TRBV27	TGTGCCAGCAGTTTAGTTGGGACTAGCGGGAGGGCCGGTGAGCAGTTCTTC	CASSLVGTSGRAGEQFF
TRBD1	TRBJ1-6	-	TRBV10-2	TGCGCCAGCAGAGACACCCGGACAGGCAGTTTCCACTTT	CASRDTRTGSFHF
-	TRBJ1-5	-	TRBV7-2	TGTGCCAGCAGCTTAGTTCAGGGCGACAATCAGCCCCAGCATTTT	CASSLVQGDNQPQHF
TRBD2	TRBJ2-7	-	TRBV6-6	TGTGCCAGCAGTTACCCCGCGGGACTACTCTACGAGCAGTACTTC	CASSYPAGLLYEQYF
-	TRBJ1-4	once	TRBV19	TGTGCCAGTAAACCCCCCGGCGGAACTAATGAAAAACTGTTTTTT	CASKPPGGTNEKLFF
TRBD2	TRBJ2-4	-	TRBV19	TGTGCCAGTAGTATAGACTGGACTAGCCGGGGGTACTTC	CASSIDWTSRGYF
TRBD2	TRBJ2-3	-	TRBV7-2	TGTGCCAGCAGCTTAGGGGTAGCGGGAGGGCTGGGCACAGATACGCAGTATTTT	CASSLGVAGGLGTDTQYF
-	TRBJ2-1	-	TRBV4-3	TGCGCCAGCAGCTTCGACTACCAAAACAATGAGCAGTTCTTC	CASSFDYQNNEQFF
TRBD1	TRBJ1-1	-	TRBV5-1	TGCGCCAGCAGCTCTACAGGGGCGAACACTGAAGCTTTCTTT	CASSSTGANTEAFF
-	TRBJ2-3	-	TRBV14	TGTGCCAGCAGCCTCCAACCGGGGTTCGATACGCAGTATTTT	CASSLQPGFDTQYF
-	TRBJ2-7	-	TRBV15	TGTGCCACCAGCAGAGGGGCAGCCCGTCAGTACTTC	CATSRGAARQYF
TRBD1	TRBJ1-1	-	TRBV19	TGTGCCAGTAGGAGACGGGACAGTGAAGCTTTCTTT	CASRRRDSEAFF
-	TRBJ1-2	-	TRBV5-1	TGCGCCAGCAGCCTGGACAGTAACTATGGCTACACCTTC	CASSLDSNYGYTF
TRBD1	TRBJ1-4	-	TRBV19	TGTGCCAGTAGGAGGCAGGGGGCGAGTGAAAAACTGTTTTTT	CASRRQGASEKLFF
-	TRBJ2-5	-	TRBV28	TGTGCCAGCAGGTGGGAGGACCGTGAGACCCAGTACTTC	CASRWEDRETQYF
TRBD2	TRBJ2-7	-	TRBV27	TGTGCCAGCAGTCCCGGGACTAGTTCGAATGTAGGGAGGGGCGAGCAGTACTTC	CASSPGTSSNVGRGEQYF
TRBD1	TRBJ2-3	-	TRBV5-5	TGTGCCAGCAGCTTGTTAACAGGGGAAGATACGCAGTATTTT	CASSLLTGEDTQYF
-	TRBJ2-1	once	TRBV6-5	TGTGCCAGCAGCTCCAGGGTAGGGGGACGTGAGCAGTTCTTC	CASSSRVGGREQFF
-	TRBJ1-1	once	TRBV28	TGTGCCAGCAGCTGGACTGATTCGAACACTGAAGCTTTCTTT	CASSWTDSNTEAFF
-	TRBJ1-3	-	TRBV7-9	TGTGCCAGCAGCCAGACGGTACAGGGCCTTGGCACCATATATTTT	CASSQTVQGLGTIYF
TRBD2	TRBJ2-5	-	TRBV6-6	TGTGCCAGCAGCCCAGCGGGAGGAGGGATAAAAGAGACCCAGTACTTC	CASSPAGGGIKETQYF
-	TRBJ1-3	once	TRBV28	TGTGCCAGCAGTCTTGTCCCCCGCTCTGGAAACACCATATATTTT	CASSLVPRSGNTIYF
-	TRBJ1-2	-	TRBV7-9	TGTGCCAGCAGCTTAGTGACAGGCGGGGGCTATGGCTACACCTTC	CASSLVTGGGYGYTF
TRBD1	TRBJ2-7	-	TRBV6-2/TRBV6-3	TGTGCCAGCAGTAGGGGGCGATACGAGCAGTACTTC	CASSRGRYEQYF
-	TRBJ2-7	-	TRBV28	TGTGCCAGCAGTTTTTTAAACGCGGGGAACGAGCAGTACTTC	CASSFLNAGNEQYF
TRBD1	TRBJ1-1	once	TRBV11-2	TGTGCCACCGCCGGCGGGACAGAGAATGAAGCTTTCTTT	CATAGGTENEAFF
-	TRBJ1-4	-	TRBV7-2	TGTGCCAGCAGCTCCTTAGGGGGTGGTAATGAAAAACTGTTTTTT	CASSSLGGGNEKLFF